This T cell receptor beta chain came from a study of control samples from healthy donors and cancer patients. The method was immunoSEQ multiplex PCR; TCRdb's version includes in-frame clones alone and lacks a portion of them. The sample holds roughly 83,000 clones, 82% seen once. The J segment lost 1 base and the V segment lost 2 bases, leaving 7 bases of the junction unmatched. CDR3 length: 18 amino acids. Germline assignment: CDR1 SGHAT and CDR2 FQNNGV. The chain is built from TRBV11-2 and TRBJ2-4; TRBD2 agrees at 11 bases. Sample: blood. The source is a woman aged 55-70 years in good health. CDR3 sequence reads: CASSLWLAGGPAKNIQYF. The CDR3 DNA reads TGTGCCAGCAGCTTATGGCTAGCGGGGGGCCCGGCCAAAAACATTCAGTACTTC.